These T cell receptor beta chains were read from a single sample in a study of graft-versus-host responses after intestinal transplantation. Generated by immunoSEQ multiplex PCR, the TCRdb table keeps only in-frame clones and is missing some. Altogether under 85,000 clones are present, just under 95% being singletons, with the ten largest covering around 0.53%. The antigens these receptors bind are not known. The source was unstimulated CD8+ T cells sorted from spleen or lymph node cells, collected before intestinal transplant. Every receptor here comes from a human donor who received an intestinal transplant. Each CDR3 is given with its conserved first and last residue. D genes are given only for firm matches.

D	V	J	DNA	CDR3
NA	TRBV6-5	TRBJ2-7	TGTGCCAGCAGTTACGTCGCGACCGTCTACGAGCAGTACTTC	CASSYVATVYEQYF
NA	TRBV2	TRBJ1-1	TGTGCCAGCACCGTATATGAGGAGGGGCTAAGTACTGAAGCTTTCTTT	CASTVYEEGLSTEAFF
NA	TRBV6-5	TRBJ1-1	TGTGCCAGCAGTTACGCCACAGCGAACACTGAGGCTTTCTTT	CASSYATANTEAFF
TRBD2	TRBV7-3	TRBJ2-1	TGTGCCAGCAGCAAAGGACTAGCGGGAGTCGGCAATGAGCAGTTCTTC	CASSKGLAGVGNEQFF
TRBD1	TRBV6-1	TRBJ1-2	TGTGCCAGCAGTGGGACAGGGGCGACCAGCGATGGCTACACCTTC	CASSGTGATSDGYTF
NA	TRBV4-1	TRBJ1-1	TGCGCCAGCAGCCAAGGGACACAGGCCGCTGAAGCTTTCTTT	CASSQGTQAAEAFF
TRBD2	TRBV25-1	TRBJ2-3	TGTGCCAGCAGTGAAGATAGCGGGAGGGCTGTCAGAGATACGCAGTATTTT	CASSEDSGRAVRDTQYF
NA	TRBV2	TRBJ2-7	TGTGCCAGCAGTCCACAGGACTACGAGCAGTACTTC	CASSPQDYEQYF
NA	TRBV6-1	TRBJ1-5	TGTGCCAGCAATTCCCGGTCGCAAAATCAGCCCCAGCATTTT	CASNSRSQNQPQHF
NA	TRBV6-5	TRBJ2-7	TGTGCCAGCAGTTACTCAGCGGGACAGCTCTACGAGCAGTACTTC	CASSYSAGQLYEQYF
NA	TRBV10-1	TRBJ2-7	TGCGCCAGCAGTGACCCTGCCAGGGCCTACGAGCAGTACTTC	CASSDPARAYEQYF